The rows below give T cell receptor beta chains drawn from one sample of a study of T cell repertoires and Cas9 in healthy adults. Profiled with immunoSEQ multiplex PCR; TCRdb holds only in-frame clones, not every one. Of some 15,000 clones listed, about 91% are singletons. What was sequenced was Tregs (CD4+, CD25+, CD127-, CD137-, CD154-) from PBMCs; culture status not recorded. The receptor source for this set is a human donor in good health. Both conserved end residues are part of each CDR3. D genes are given only for firm matches. Clone size is not always given. Where it is, it says once, few, many or a class for expanded clones.

TRBV10-3	.	TRBJ1-1	few	CAISRGPFTPNTEAFF	TGTGCCATCAGCAGGGGACCCTTCACACCGAACACTGAAGCTTTCTTT
TRBV27	.	TRBJ2-3	.	CASSLNRFDTQYF	TGTGCCAGCAGTTTAAATAGATTCGATACGCAGTATTTT
TRBV29-1	TRBD2	TRBJ2-7	.	CSVEDLRGGVNEQYF	TGCAGCGTTGAAGACCTGCGGGGGGGGGTCAACGAGCAGTACTTC
TRBV7-3	TRBD2	TRBJ2-2	.	CASSRMRTSGRAGELFF	TGTGCCAGCAGCCGTATGAGGACTAGCGGGAGGGCCGGGGAGCTGTTTTTT
TRBV2	.	TRBJ1-1	.	CASSEARRQTTEAFF	TGTGCCAGCAGTGAAGCAAGGCGACAGACTACTGAAGCTTTCTTT
TRBV15	.	TRBJ2-4	.	CATSNWRVAKNIQYF	TGTGCCACCAGCAACTGGAGGGTAGCCAAAAACATTCAGTACTTC
TRBV28	.	TRBJ2-2	.	CASSVETPRSSTGELFF	TGTGCCAGCAGCGTGGAGACCCCGCGTAGTAGCACCGGGGAGCTGTTTTTT
TRBV7-3	.	TRBJ1-2	.	CASSLWTPRNYGYTF	TGTGCCAGCAGCCTCTGGACACCTCGGAACTATGGCTACACCTTC
TRBV10-3	.	TRBJ2-2	.	CAISESTPIGELFF	TGTGCCATCAGTGAGTCGACACCGATCGGGGAGCTGTTTTTT
TRBV11-2	TRBD2	TRBJ2-2	.	CASSPTGGVTGELFF	TGTGCCAGCAGCCCCACGGGGGGAGTTACCGGGGAGCTGTTTTTT
TRBV6-1	.	TRBJ1-5	once	CASKEGLGNQPQHF	TGTGCCAGCAAGGAGGGCCTGGGAAATCAGCCCCAGCATTTT
TRBV27	.	TRBJ2-1	.	CASSPRLGAVRNEQFF	TGTGCCAGCAGTCCCCGACTAGGGGCAGTCAGGAATGAGCAGTTCTTC
TRBV28	TRBD2	TRBJ2-3	.	CASSLTSGLYGDTQYF	TGTGCCAGCAGTCTGACTAGCGGACTCTACGGAGATACGCAGTATTTT
TRBV12-2	.	TRBJ2-5	.	CASRLAVTGKKTQYF	TGTGCAAGTCGCTTAGCGGTGACAGGGAAGAAGACCCAGTACTTC
TRBV9	.	TRBJ1-2	.	CASSRAGRANYGYTF	TGTGCCAGCAGCCGAGCGGGACGGGCTAACTATGGCTACACCTTC
TRBV5-6	TRBD1	TRBJ2-1	.	CASSLVGTGWREQFF	TGTGCCAGCAGCTTGGTTGGGACAGGGTGGCGTGAGCAGTTCTTC
TRBV4-1	.	TRBJ1-4	few	CASSQARGSTEKLFF	TGCGCCAGCAGCCAAGCGCGGGGTTCGACGGAAAAACTGTTTTTT
TRBV10-3	TRBD1	TRBJ1-3	few	CAISRQGSGNTIYF	TGTGCCATCAGTAGACAGGGATCTGGAAACACCATATATTTT
TRBV5-1	.	TRBJ1-6	.	CASSLAVRSGIGSPLHF	TGCGCCAGCAGCTTGGCGGTCCGGAGTGGTATCGGTTCACCCCTCCACTTT
TRBV11-2	TRBD2	TRBJ2-1	.	CASSRNSGSPYNEQFF	TGTGCCAGCAGCAGAAACAGCGGGAGCCCCTACAATGAGCAGTTCTTC
TRBV27	.	TRBJ2-6	once	CASAGSPVFTLSGANVLTF	TGTGCCAGCGCAGGGTCCCCAGTTTTCACTCTCTCTGGGGCCAACGTCCTGACTTTC
TRBV5-1	.	TRBJ1-1	.	CASNLQGTNTEAFF	TGCGCCAGCAACTTACAGGGAACTAACACTGAAGCTTTCTTT
TRBV28	TRBD1	TRBJ2-5	.	CASGTGRETQYF	TGTGCCAGCGGGACAGGGAGAGAGACCCAGTACTTC
TRBV7-2	TRBD1	TRBJ1-2	once	CASSLAGQGGYTF	TGTGCCAGCAGCTTAGCGGGACAGGGTGGCTACACCTTC
TRBV5-1	TRBD1	TRBJ2-5	.	CASSSRTGGRTIGETQYF	TGCGCCAGCAGCTCCCGGACAGGGGGCCGGACCATCGGAGAGACCCAGTACTTC
TRBV27	.	TRBJ2-2	.	CASSLWGGRRPGELFF	TGTGCCAGCAGTTTATGGGGGGGGCGACGTCCCGGGGAGCTGTTTTTT
TRBV30	.	TRBJ1-1	few	CAWSRPANTEAFF	TGTGCCTGGAGTCGGCCAGCTAACACTGAAGCTTTCTTT
TRBV5-1	.	TRBJ2-3	.	CASSGGTDTQYF	TGCGCCAGCAGCGGTGGCACAGATACGCAGTATTTT
TRBV28	.	TRBJ2-1	.	CASRLLGYNEQFF	TGTGCCAGCAGGTTACTCGGCTACAATGAGCAGTTCTTC
TRBV6-5	TRBD1	TRBJ1-2	.	CASSQPGQGDGYTF	TGTGCCAGCAGTCAACCGGGACAGGGCGATGGCTACACCTTC
TRBV7-2	.	TRBJ2-2	.	CATKSFGTGELFF	TGTGCCACGAAGAGTTTTGGCACCGGGGAGCTGTTTTTT
TRBV7-6	.	TRBJ1-2	.	CASRRGSKTGYTF	TGTGCCAGCAGACGTGGATCTAAGACAGGCTACACCTTC
TRBV15	.	TRBJ2-5	.	CATSRDWVFLGGGEETQYF	TGTGCCACCAGCAGAGATTGGGTCTTTTTGGGGGGCGGTGAAGAGACCCAGTACTTC
TRBV10-2	.	TRBJ2-2	.	CASNKAGELFF	TGCGCCAGCAATAAAGCCGGGGAGCTGTTTTTT
TRBV27	.	TRBJ2-3	.	CASSLRGFFTDTQYF	TGTGCCAGCAGTTTACGGGGTTTTTTCACAGATACGCAGTATTTT
TRBV12-1	.	TRBJ1-2	.	CASSFDRPNYGYTF	TGTGCCAGCAGCTTTGACCGACCTAACTATGGCTACACCTTC
TRBV29-1	.	TRBJ1-3	.	CSVEDKPVDTIYF	TGCAGCGTGGAGGACAAGCCGGTGGACACCATATATTTT
TRBV5-1	.	TRBJ1-1	.	CASSLAAGGGRTEAFF	TGCGCCAGCAGCTTGGCGGCCGGGGGGGGGCGAACTGAAGCTTTCTTT
TRBV28	TRBD2	TRBJ2-1	once	CASSRTSGSSYNEQFF	TGTGCCAGCAGCCGGACTAGCGGGAGTTCCTACAATGAGCAGTTCTTC
TRBV25-1	.	TRBJ1-1	.	CASGPGLNTEAFF	TGTGCCAGTGGCCCGGGGCTGAACACTGAAGCTTTCTTT
TRBV4-2	TRBD2	TRBJ2-1	.	CASSQVAGGPSNEQFF	TGTGCCAGCAGCCAAGTAGCGGGAGGGCCCTCAAATGAGCAGTTCTTC
TRBV7-9	.	TRBJ2-3	.	CASSQSNADTQYF	TGTGCCAGCAGCCAAAGTAATGCAGATACGCAGTATTTT
TRBV25-1	.	TRBJ1-5	.	CASSTLNSEAQHF	TGTGCCAGCAGTACTTTAAACTCAGAGGCCCAGCATTTT
TRBV1	.	TRBJ1-2	.	CTSSEKRLRKTYGYTF	TGCACCAGCAGTGAAAAGCGTTTGCGAAAGACCTATGGCTACACCTTC
TRBV25-1	TRBD1	TRBJ1-1	.	CASSPLGQADTEAFF	TGTGCCAGCAGTCCTCTAGGACAGGCTGACACTGAAGCTTTCTTT
TRBV19	.	TRBJ1-1	.	CASKVGVGEAFF	TGTGCCAGTAAAGTGGGAGTCGGGGAAGCTTTCTTT
TRBV10-3	TRBD1	TRBJ2-3	.	CAIQGADTQYF	TGTGCCATACAGGGGGCCGATACGCAGTATTTT
TRBV7-6	.	TRBJ1-4	few	CASSSRTQGEKLFF	TGTGCCAGCAGCTCAAGGACTCAGGGTGAAAAACTGTTTTTT
TRBV7-8	.	TRBJ1-1	.	CASTPNRVWTMNTEAFF	TGTGCCAGCACCCCGAACAGGGTTTGGACCATGAACACTGAAGCTTTCTTT
TRBV7-9	.	TRBJ2-3	.	CASSLGRGPTSTDTQYF	TGTGCCAGCAGCCTGGGTAGGGGCCCCACTAGCACAGATACGCAGTATTTT
TRBV18	TRBD1	TRBJ2-1	.	CASSRDRVDEQFF	TGTGCCAGCTCACGCGACAGGGTTGATGAGCAGTTCTTC
TRBV5-1	.	TRBJ2-7	.	CASSLGDIYEQYF	TGCGCCAGCAGCTTGGGGGACATCTACGAGCAGTACTTC
TRBV16	.	TRBJ1-1	.	CASSQSAWGTEAFF	TGTGCCAGCAGCCAATCGGCCTGGGGCACTGAAGCTTTCTTT